This section outlines one T cell receptor beta chain sequence together with its context. No antigen is known for it. Per-base qualities were not stored, and no clone one base away is much larger. The data are from a study of blood T cell repertoires in COVID-19 (dated by TCRdb to the early 2020s). Some background on the complete study: Samples from collaborators originated in the United States, Italy and Spain and spanned both the acute and convalescent phases of COVID-19. The material from the prospective study consisted of cDNA or gDNA derived from T cells, B-cell-depleted T cells, or PBMCs. Deeply sampled blood TCRbeta repertoires from subjects exposed to, actively infected with, or recovered from COVID-19 were included in the dataset. A freely available public database, intended as a resource for researchers studying the immune response to SARS-CoV-2, is where the repertoires were released. Samples were obtained from the ongoing ImmuneRACE study (first 160 participants) and from some 1,300 subjects provided by 6 global collaborators. A de-identified subject ID, COVID-19 status, age in years and sex were almost always included in the sample metadata. Where available, HLA class I and class II types were taken from metadata supplied by the sample provider and were not determined by assay-based typing. Overall study results and their limits: How much clinical and demographic metadata was included differed by source and by participant, and the metadata was provided uncurated.

Enrolling through a virtual design, the prospective study's participants ranged in age from roughly 18 to 89 years and lived across 24 United States geographic areas. In the prospective study, cohorts were assigned on the basis of participant-reported clinical history obtained from a screening survey and a study questionnaire. Recovered participants in ImmuneRACE Cohort 3 were defined as having two consecutive negative NP/OP PCR tests, clearance from a healthcare professional, or resolution of symptoms. Mobile phlebotomists in the prospective study collected whole blood, serum and a nasopharyngeal or oropharyngeal swab from every participant. Additional blood draws and questionnaires over an approximately two-month period could optionally be provided by prospective study participants. Before DNA extraction, prospective study blood samples were shipped either frozen or at room temperature. TCRbeta CDR3 regions were amplified from genomic DNA using the immunoSEQ Assay, a bias-controlled multiplex PCR. The study's processing was this. The number of nucleated cells in each sample was estimated from the amplification of reference gene primers within the assay. To quantify the absolute abundance of each unique TCRbeta CDR3 rearrangement, sequence reads were collapsed and filtered. Productive Simpson clonality was computed per sample as the square root of Simpson's diversity index over productive rearrangements. The table comes from immuneACCESS by way of TCRdb, which keeps in-frame sequences with V and J called. Part of the clones is missing from these tables; in studies checked, under half for an unresolved V gene and the rest for unknown reasons. For V, J and clone size, that table is used; D and trimming come from the DNA. In this sample the table shows about 300,000 clones, under 90% of which occur a single time. The ten largest clones take up about 1.7% of the sample.

The sequence was collected from a woman aged 35 to 49 who had recovered from COVID-19. The source material was PBMCs or T cells enriched from blood (not recorded which).

The nucleotides are TGTGCCAGCAGTTACGGGACAGCACTTAACACCGGGGAGCTGTTTTTT. It is translated as CASSYGTALNTGELFF. The V and J segments used are TRBV27 and TRBJ2-2, with 7 junctional bases fitting TRBD1. The CDR3 runs 16 residues from the cysteine to the phenylalanine. Only the CDR3 part of the read is kept: 48 bases, read in frame from the first base. Via the germline V gene (reference sequence), CDR1 is MNHEY and CDR2 SMNVEV. V loses 4 bases at its end and J loses 2 bases; junction bases beyond the gene matches: 7.